The 17 T cell receptor beta chains in this list originate from one sample, sequenced in a study of shared clonotypes between healthy human individuals. TCRdb's table, derived via immunoSEQ multiplex PCR, lists solely in-frame clones and lacks some. The sample holds about 730,000 clones; about two thirds are singletons and the top ten take more than 1.5%. The material sequenced was memory CD4+ T cells sorted from blood. As for subset: CD45RA-negative fraction. Source of these receptors: a woman in her twenties or thirties in good health.

The V call is TRBV4-1, the J call TRBJ2-2, with a possible D match to TRBD2 (6 bases). Trimming pared 3 bases from V and 1 base from J, leaving 15 bases between. Germline CDR1 and CDR2: MGHRA and YSYEKL. CDR3 length equals 17 residues. CDR3 coding DNA: TGCGCCAGCAGCCAGCGAGTTAGCGGAGGGAACACCGGGGAGCTGTTTTTT. Protein product: CASSQRVSGGNTGELFF.

The CDR3 region is CAWSVEGNSPLHF. CDR3 coding DNA: TGTGCCTGGAGTGTAGAGGGGAATTCACCCCTCCACTTT. The V and J genes are TRBV30 and TRBJ1-6, with D maybe TRBD1 (5 bases). Between the trimmed V and J ends, which lost 0 bases and 7 bases, there was a span of 7 bases. The CDR3 is made up of 13 amino acids. Germline V gene lookup returns CDR1 GTSNPN and CDR2 SVGIG (reference sequence).

The chain joins TRBV29-1 to TRBJ1-5; 8 nucleotides agree with TRBD1. Trimming cost V 4 bases and J 5 bases; bases outside gene matches: 7. This CDR3 is built from 14 residues. Germline CDR1 SQVTM, CDR2 ANQGSEA. The CDR3 DNA sequence: TGCAGCGTTGTAGGACAGGGCGAGGATCAGCCCCAGCATTTT. Translated, it gives CSVVGQGEDQPQHF.

The chain has TRBV5-1 and TRBJ2-1, with a tentative D call TRBD2 (5 bases). Trimming left V 6 bases short and J 4 bases short, with 14 bases between. Germline values: CDR1 SGHRS, CDR2 YFSETQ. The CDR3 consists of 14 residues. The CDR3 DNA is TGCGCCAGCACCCTTACCGGGATATACAATGAGCAGTTCTTC. Translation: CASTLTGIYNEQFF. The full variable domain, completed using reference TRBV5-1 and TRBJ2-1, is KAGVTQTPRYLIKTRGQQVTLSCSPISGHRSVSWYQQTPGQGLQFLFEYFSETQRNKGNFPGRFSGRQFSNSRSEMNVSTLELGDSALYLCASTLTGIYNEQFFGPGTRLTVL.

The V gene is TRBV9, the J gene TRBJ2-1; D is unclear. Per the germline V gene, CDR1 is SGDLS and CDR2 is YYNGEE. This CDR3 is built from 14 residues. The germline V and J ends were trimmed by 0 bases and 5 bases, with 9 bases remaining between them. The DNA for the CDR3 is TGTGCCAGCAGCGTAGGGTACATTAACAATGAGCAGTTCTTC. Translating it yields CASSVGYINNEQFF.

The chain employs TRBV14 and TRBJ2-5; D may match TRBD1 or TRBD2 (5 bases each). Germline V gene lookup returns CDR1 SGHDN and CDR2 FVKESK. With 6 bases removed from V and 6 bases from J, the gap between germline ends came to 17 bases. This CDR3 is built from 14 residues. CDR3 coding DNA: TGTGCCAGCAGTTTTAAAGGGACGGGGCAGACCCAGTACTTC. Amino acid sequence: CASSFKGTGQTQYF.

The chain carries TRBV19 and TRBJ2-1; TRBD1 agrees at 7 bases. The CDR3 is 13 amino acids. Per the germline V gene, CDR1 is LNHDA and CDR2 is SQIVND (reference sequence). J lost 8 bases, V lost 7 bases, and 8 bases had no gene match. CDR3 nucleotides: TGTGCCAGTACCCATGAGGGGGCTCATGAGCAGTTCTTC. Its protein product is CASTHEGAHEQFF.

This clone was counted between two and nine times. The chain links TRBV9 to TRBJ1-1, with D possibly being TRBD1 (5 bases). Trimming removed 1 base at V and 5 bases at J, with 15 bases between. Germline V CDR1 and CDR2: SGDLS, YYNGEE. This CDR3 region has 15 residues. This chain's CDR3 is CASSVHPGGETEAFF. CDR3 DNA: TGTGCCAGCAGCGTACACCCGGGAGGGGAGACTGAAGCTTTCTTT.

This clone was detected only once. This chain joins TRBV6-1 and TRBJ1-5, with D perhaps TRBD1 (5 bases). V lost 7 bases to trimming and J lost 5 bases, with 9 bases between them. Germline CDR1 MNHNS, CDR2 SASEGT. This CDR3 spans 12 amino acids. CDR3 nucleotides: TGTGCCAGCAATCCGGGACATCAGCCCCAGCATTTT. This sequence encodes CASNPGHQPQHF.

J is TRBJ1-1 and V is TRBV7-9; D not certain. Germline V CDR1 and CDR2: SEHNR, FQNEAQ (reference sequence). Trimming removed 1 base at V and 2 bases at J, with 8 bases between. This CDR3 contains 14 residues. CDR3 bases: TGTGCCAGCAGCTTAGATCCAGCTAACACTGAAGCTTTCTTT. Translation: CASSLDPANTEAFF.

This clone was seen a handful of times. The chain carries TRBV28 and TRBJ1-2; TRBD1 matches 9 bases. Germline V gene data show CDR1 as MDHEN and CDR2 as SYDVKM. The V segment lost 4 bases and the J segment 8 bases; nucleotides outside the gene matches: 8. CDR3 length equals 14 residues. The CDR3 DNA reads as TGTGCCAGCAGTTCACAGGGGGCCCCCGCGGGCTACACCTTC. It translates to CASSSQGAPAGYTF.

The rearrangement uses TRBV29-1 and TRBJ1-2, with TRBD1 matching 8 bases. Germline lookup yields CDR1 SQVTM and CDR2 ANQGSEA. The CDR3 has 13 amino acids. V was clipped by 6 bases and J by 9 bases; unmatched bases: 12. The CDR3 nucleotides are TGCAGCGTCCTCGGACAGGGAATGGGTAGCTACACCTTC. It translates to CSVLGQGMGSYTF.

The genes are TRBV5-1 and TRBJ2-7; D is perhaps TRBD1 or TRBD2 (5 bases each). Germline V gene sequence: CDR1 SGHRS, CDR2 YFSETQ. The CDR3 sequence is 13 residues long. The ends were cut back, 4 bases at V and 5 bases at J, with 13 bases in the middle. The CDR3: CASSRRDGNEQYF. The CDR3 DNA is TGCGCCAGCAGCAGACGGGACGGGAACGAGCAGTACTTC.

The chain employs TRBV28 and TRBJ1-3; D perhaps matches TRBD1 (6 bases). The germline V gene encodes CDR1 MDHEN and CDR2 SYDVKM. V lost 5 bases and J lost 1, with 12 bases in between. The CDR3 is 15 amino acids. CDR3 sequence: CASSVRGRSGNTIYF. The CDR3 DNA sequence: TGTGCCAGCAGTGTCAGGGGCAGGTCTGGAAACACCATATATTTT.

The chain joins TRBV28 to TRBJ1-5; TRBD1 is a possible D gene (6 bases). Trimming left V 7 bases short and J 0 bases short, with 22 bases between. In germline, CDR1 is MDHEN, CDR2 SYDVKM. CDR3 length: 18 amino acids. CDR3 sequence reads: CASTHRVLRGDSNQPQHF. CDR3 in DNA: TGTGCCAGCACCCACAGGGTTCTTCGGGGGGATAGCAATCAGCCCCAGCATTTT.

The chain links TRBV7-8 to TRBJ1-5; D not certain. The CDR3 extends over 15 amino acids. Between the trimmed V and J ends, which lost 0 bases and 2 bases, there was a span of 8 bases. Per germline, CDR1 SGHVS and CDR2 FQNEAQ. The CDR3 coding sequence is TGTGCCAGCAGCTTAGCGGGCAGCCGCAATCAGCCCCAGCATTTT. Its translation: CASSLAGSRNQPQHF.

This clone was seen more than once but under ten times. The chain is built from TRBV7-2 and TRBJ2-5, with 9 bases identical to TRBD1. The V and J ends lost 1 base and 11 bases, in that order; junction bases with no gene match: 11. There are 15 residues in the CDR3. In germline, CDR1 is SGHTA, CDR2 FQGNSA. CDR3 nucleotide sequence: TGTGCCAGCAGCTTAGGTGGGACAGGGAGTCGGGAGCAGTACTTC. Its protein product is CASSLGGTGSREQYF.